One sample yielded the 30 T cell receptor beta chains listed below, sequenced in a study of T-cell memory formation after mild COVID-19. TCRdb passed the 5' RACE reads through MiXCR, listing each CDR3 protein once. The sample lists 170,000 or so distinct CDR3 sequences, 20% to 25% seen once, with more than 20% in the top ten. Sequencing was carried out using PBMCs or a T cell subset sorted from them (not recorded which). The receptors were sampled from an adult woman who had mild COVID-19 (a few samples of this study predate the infection). Cell type and time point are not known.

This clonotype was detected a few times. The genes are TRBV7-9 and TRBJ2-2; D gene uncertain. The germline V gene encodes CDR1 SEHNR and CDR2 FQNEAQ (reference sequence). V gave up 4 bases and J gave up 6 bases, with 3 bases separating them. The CDR3 runs 11 residues. As DNA, the CDR3 is TGTGCCAGCAGCTCCCCCGGGGAGCTGTTTTTT. Its protein is CASSSPGELFF. The whole variable domain, filled in from reference TRBV7-9 and TRBJ2-2, reads DTGVSQNPRHKITKRGQNVTFRCDPISEHNRLYWYRQTLGQGPEFLTYFQNEAQLEKSRLLSDRFSAERPKGSFSTLEIQRTEQGDSAMYLCASSSPGELFFGEGSRLTVL.

This clonotype came up once. CDR3 loop: CAWSLLKNTGELFF. The CDR3, as DNA: TGTGCCTGGAGTTTACTAAAGAACACCGGGGAGCTGTTTTTT. This chain connects TRBV30 to TRBJ2-2; D call uncertain. Germline assignment: CDR1 GTSNPN and CDR2 SVGIG (reference sequence). Trimming pared 2 bases from V and 1 base from J, leaving 8 bases between. This CDR3 is 14 amino acids long.

CDR3 bases: TGTGCCAGCAGCTTAGCGGACTTTAGCACAGATACGCAGTATTTT. This gives the protein CASSLADFSTDTQYF. The genes are TRBV7-9 and TRBJ2-3; a possible D gene is TRBD2 (5 bases). This CDR3 region has 15 residues. Trimming pared 0 bases from V and 0 bases from J, leaving 7 bases between. Germline CDR1 and CDR2: SEHNR and FQNEAQ (reference sequence).

In this sample, this clonotype turned up a few times. The V and J genes are TRBV20-1 and TRBJ2-3; D remains unclear. Trimming took 3 bases from V and 4 from J, leaving 14 bases between them. The CDR3 runs to 14 residues. Germline V CDR1 and CDR2: DFQATT, SNEGSKA (reference sequence). The CDR3 loop is CSASYKGWADTQYF. CDR3 DNA: TGCAGTGCTAGTTACAAAGGGTGGGCAGATACGCAGTATTTT.

J is TRBJ2-1 and V is TRBV11-2; D not certain. CDR1 and CDR2 (germline): SGHAT, FQNNGV. Trimming took 4 bases from V and 4 from J, leaving 11 bases between them. The CDR3 runs 14 residues. CDR3 bases: TGTGCCAGCAGCTCTACGAGGCCATACAATGAGCAGTTCTTC. This encodes CASSSTRPYNEQFF.

Only a few counts were recorded for this clonotype. V gene TRBV15 combines with J gene TRBJ1-1; the D is unclear. Germline V lookup: CDR1 LNHNV, CDR2 YYDKDF (reference sequence). Trimming removed 8 bases from V and 1 base from J, with 14 bases in between. The CDR3 has 14 residues. The CDR3 sequence is CATGITLGNTEAFF. The CDR3, as DNA: TGTGCCACCGGGATAACACTTGGGAACACTGAAGCTTTCTTT.

This chain uses TRBV5-6 with TRBJ2-1; D gene ambiguous. The germline CDR1 and CDR2 sequences are SGHDT and YYEEEE. There are 11 residues in the CDR3. V was trimmed by 3 bases and J by 7 bases, leaving 5 bases between them. The DNA for the CDR3 is TGTGCCAGCAGCTCGAAAAATGAGCAGTTCTTC. Encoded protein: CASSSKNEQFF. Drawing the rest from reference TRBV5-6 and TRBJ2-1, the complete variable domain is DAGVTQSPTHLIKTRGQQVTLRCSPKSGHDTVSWYQQALGQGPQFIFQYYEEEERQRGNFPDRFSGHQFPNYSSELNVNALLLGDSALYLCASSSKNEQFFGPGTRLTVL.

This clonotype was detected only a few times. This rearrangement joins TRBV7-9 to TRBJ1-6; D might be TRBD1 (5 bases). The germline gives CDR1 SEHNR, CDR2 FQNEAQ (reference sequence). The CDR3 is 14 residues long. Trimming pared 2 bases from V and 7 bases from J, leaving 9 bases between. In nucleotides, the CDR3 is TGTGCCAGCAGCTTAACGGGGGTCAATTCACCCCTCCACTTT. Its translation is CASSLTGVNSPLHF.

This clonotype was seen only a few times. This chain connects TRBV7-8 to TRBJ2-7; 7 nucleotides match TRBD1. The V segment lost 1 base and the J segment 6 bases; nucleotides outside the gene matches: 6. Germline V CDR1 and CDR2: SGHVS, FQNEAQ. This CDR3 is built from 14 residues. The CDR3 protein is CASSLEAQGSEQYF. CDR3 bases: TGTGCCAGCAGCTTAGAAGCACAGGGGAGCGAGCAGTACTTC.

This clonotype came up many times. The V gene is TRBV6-5, the J gene TRBJ2-2; D is possibly TRBD1 or TRBD2 (6 bases each). Trimming removed 6 bases from V and 3 bases from J, with 14 bases in between. The V gene's germline CDR1 is MNHEY and CDR2 SVGAGI. This CDR3 comprises 15 residues. The CDR3 reads CASSEGEADTGELFF. The CDR3 region has the DNA TGTGCCAGCAGCGAGGGGGAGGCGGACACCGGGGAGCTGTTTTTT.

V gene TRBV15 combines with J gene TRBJ2-1, with D perhaps matching TRBD2 (6 bases). CDR1 and CDR2 from the germline V gene are LNHNV and YYDKDF (reference sequence). Trimming took 0 bases from V and 8 from J, leaving 20 bases between them. The length of the CDR3 is 17 residues. CDR3 in amino acids: CATSRDWGAGLGDEQFF. The CDR3 DNA reads as TGTGCCACCAGCAGAGATTGGGGAGCGGGCCTCGGCGATGAGCAGTTCTTC.

This clonotype was counted only a few times. The chain joins TRBV24-1 to TRBJ2-1, with D uncertain. Trimming took 1 base from V and 6 from J, leaving 3 bases between them. CDR3 length: 12 residues. Looked up from germline, CDR1 is KGHDR and CDR2 is SFDVKD. For the CDR3, the DNA is TGTGCCACCAGTGATTTCGGCAATGAGCAGTTCTTC. It encodes CATSDFGNEQFF.

This CDR3 reads CASSSDNTEAFF. CDR3 coding DNA: TGTGCCAGCAGTTCCGATAACACTGAAGCTTTCTTT. The chain couples TRBV12-3 or TRBV12-4 to TRBJ1-1; D gene unclear. The CDR3 loop spans 12 amino acids. Trimming cost V 4 bases and J 2 bases, with 5 bases left between them.

The chain uses TRBV15 and TRBJ1-1, with no clear D. The V end was cut by 3 bases, the J end by 10 bases, with 12 bases between. The CDR3 covers 12 residues. The V gene's germline CDR1 is LNHNV and CDR2 YYDKDF (reference sequence). CDR3: CATSSLGEGAFF. CDR3 sequence (DNA): TGTGCCACCAGCAGCCTTGGGGAAGGAGCTTTCTTT.

This chain joins TRBV12-3 or TRBV12-4 and TRBJ2-7; no definite D call. CDR3 length: 16 amino acids. Trimming left V 1 base short and J 3 bases short, with 16 bases between. The CDR3 DNA is TGTGCCAGCAGTTTAGTCCGTTATGACGGAGTCTACGAGCAGTACTTC. This codes for CASSLVRYDGVYEQYF.

The rearrangement joins TRBV6-6 to TRBJ1-1, with 8 bases fitting TRBD1. CDR1 is MNHNY and CDR2 is SVGAGI in the germline V gene (reference sequence). CDR3 size: 14 residues. V was pared by 7 bases and J by 1 base, with 5 bases of the junction left unmatched. This CDR3 is CASTTGQGNTEAFF. As DNA, the CDR3 is TGTGCCAGCACCACCGGACAGGGGAACACTGAAGCTTTCTTT.

The chain couples TRBV30 to TRBJ2-1; no clear D. Germline V gene lookup returns CDR1 GTSNPN and CDR2 SVGIG (reference sequence). V was cut by 0 bases and J by 4 bases, with 7 bases left in between. The CDR3 is made up of 13 amino acids. The DNA for the CDR3 is TGTGCCTGGAGTGTGTCCAATTACAATGAGCAGTTCTTC. Its protein product is CAWSVSNYNEQFF.

The CDR3 DNA reads TGTGCCAGCAGCCCCCTAGCGGGATTCTCCTACGAGCAGTACTTC. Amino acids: CASSPLAGFSYEQYF. The genes are TRBV9 and TRBJ2-7; 9 bases match TRBD2. The CDR3 consists of 15 residues. The germline V gene encodes CDR1 SGDLS and CDR2 YYNGEE. Losses at the gene ends were 4 bases for V and 0 bases for J; bases not matched to a gene: 5.

The chain joins TRBV5-1 to TRBJ2-1, with 12 positions matching TRBD2. The CDR3 is 17 amino acids. Germline CDR1 reads SGHRS; CDR2 reads YFSETQ. V shed 0 bases, J shed 7 bases, and the junction held 8 bases outside the gene matches. CDR3 in amino acids: CASSLDPTSGGVNEQFF. The DNA for the CDR3 is TGCGCCAGCAGCTTGGACCCGACTAGCGGGGGTGTTAATGAGCAGTTCTTC.

In its sample, this clonotype was seen once. The chain has TRBV12-3 or TRBV12-4 and TRBJ2-1, with 9 bases matching TRBD2. Losses at the gene ends were 6 bases for V and 3 bases for J; bases not matched to a gene: 3. This CDR3 region has 14 residues. The CDR3 sequence is CASSGAGGYNEQFF. CDR3 sequence (DNA): TGTGCCAGCAGCGGAGCGGGGGGCTACAATGAGCAGTTCTTC.

The chain links TRBV7-9 to TRBJ1-3, with TRBD1 matching 7 bases. CDR1 and CDR2 (germline): SEHNR, FQNEAQ (reference sequence). Trimming took 5 bases from V and 7 from J; bases not matched to a gene: 11. The CDR3 consists of 15 residues. CDR3 loop: CASSPPDRDDNTIYF. The CDR3 region has the DNA TGTGCCAGCAGCCCTCCCGACAGGGACGACAACACCATATATTTT.

The J gene is TRBJ1-1, the V gene TRBV14; maybe TRBD1 (6 bases). The CDR3 runs 17 residues. Germline loops: CDR1 SGHDN, CDR2 FVKESK. Trimming shortened V by 1 base and J by 10 bases, and 25 bases separated the two germline ends. The DNA of the CDR3 is TGTGCCAGCAGCCAAGTACCCCCCTATGGGGCAGGGGCCCCAGCTTTCTTT. This encodes CASSQVPPYGAGAPAFF.

This clonotype was detected a few times. The chain has TRBV7-9 and TRBJ2-2, with 7 positions matching TRBD2. Germline CDR1 and CDR2: SEHNR and FQNEAQ (reference sequence). The CDR3 runs to 16 residues. The ends lost 5 bases at V and 4 bases at J; junction bases unmatched: 10. The CDR3 loop reads CASSPPSSGGTGELFF. DNA for the CDR3: TGTGCCAGCAGCCCCCCCTCTAGCGGCGGCACCGGGGAGCTGTTTTTT.

The chain employs TRBV13 and TRBJ2-1; 9 bases fit TRBD2. V dropped 4 bases and J dropped 15; count of bases not matched to a gene: 13. This CDR3 has 14 residues. The germline V gene encodes CDR1 PRHDT and CDR2 FYEKMQ (reference sequence). CDR3 amino acids: CASSSTIAGEESFF. Written as DNA, the CDR3 is TGTGCCAGCAGCTCGACTATAGCGGGAGAGGAGTCGTTCTTC.

The chain joins TRBV18 to TRBJ2-7, with 12 bases fitting TRBD2. Per the germline V gene, CDR1 is KGHSH and CDR2 is LQKENI. CDR3 length equals 15 residues. Trimming took 3 bases from V and 3 from J; bases not matched to a gene: 3. The DNA for the CDR3 is TGTGCCAGCTCACCGACTAGCGGGGGAAACTACGAGCAGTACTTC. This translates into CASSPTSGGNYEQYF.

The CDR3 spells CASSQSSYNEQFF. DNA for the CDR3: TGTGCCAGCAGTCAGAGCTCCTACAATGAGCAGTTCTTC. The V call is TRBV12-3 or TRBV12-4, the J call TRBJ2-1; unclear D gene. The CDR3 has 13 amino acids. V lost 5 bases and J 0 bases, leaving 5 bases between the germline ends.

The chain employs TRBV20-1 and TRBJ1-2, with D hard to call. The germline gives CDR1 DFQATT, CDR2 SNEGSKA (reference sequence). CDR3 length: 14 amino acids. Trimming took 0 bases from V and 2 from J, leaving 10 bases between them. The CDR3, as DNA: TGCAGTGCTAGAGATAAAGTCTGGAACTATGGCTACACCTTC. This sequence encodes CSARDKVWNYGYTF.

V is TRBV4-1 and J is TRBJ1-1; perhaps TRBD1 as D (6 bases). Germline loops: CDR1 MGHRA, CDR2 YSYEKL. The length of the CDR3 is 15 residues. Trimming took off 2 bases at V and 7 bases at J, with 17 bases between the two ends. The CDR3 DNA reads as TGCGCCAGCAGCCAACTTAGGGGGGGAGTGGGTGAAGCTTTCTTT. Protein: CASSQLRGGVGEAFF.

The chain links TRBV9 to TRBJ1-1; weak D call: TRBD1 (5 bases). The germline V gene has CDR1 SGDLS and CDR2 YYNGEE. Trimming shortened V by 4 bases and J by 6 bases, and 13 bases separated the two germline ends. This CDR3 has 13 residues. CDR3 region: CASSPQGTAEAFF. The CDR3 DNA follows: TGTGCCAGCAGCCCCCAGGGTACGGCTGAAGCTTTCTTT.

The chain employs TRBV7-6 and TRBJ2-3; D unclear. The germline V and J ends were trimmed by 2 bases and 0 bases, with 9 bases remaining between them. The CDR3 is 15 residues long. The germline gives CDR1 SGHVS, CDR2 FNYEAQ. CDR3 sequence reads: CASSLNAPSTDTQYF. CDR3 in DNA: TGTGCCAGCAGCTTAAACGCGCCCAGCACAGATACGCAGTATTTT. The full variable domain, with the rest looked up from reference TRBV7-6 and TRBJ2-3, is GAGVSQSPRYKVTKRGQDVALRCDPISGHVSLYWYRQALGQGPEFLTYFNYEAQQDKSGLPNDRFSAERPEGSISTLTIQRTEQRDSAMYRCASSLNAPSTDTQYFGPGTRLTVL.